These 20 T cell receptor beta chains were sequenced from one sample in a study of T cell responses to AZD1222 COVID-19 vaccine. The assay was immunoSEQ multiplex PCR, and TCRdb's table has in-frame clones only and misses some. Of about 180,000 clones listed, 70% to 90% are singletons. Source: peripheral blood, taken on day 0 of AZD1222 vaccination. These receptors all come from an adult in good health.

The rearrangement links TRBV7-6 to TRBJ1-3, with 10 bases fitting TRBD1. The junction had 7 bases not matched to a gene; V was cut back by 5 bases and J by 6 bases. The CDR3 extends over 15 amino acids. CDR1 and CDR2 (germline): SGHVS, FNYEAQ. The CDR3 reads CASSRDRGMENTIYF. The CDR3 bases are TGTGCCAGCAGCCGGGACAGGGGAATGGAAAACACCATATATTTT.

The genes are TRBV4-2 and TRBJ1-2; tentatively, D is TRBD1 (5 bases). This CDR3 region has 14 residues. Germline lookup yields CDR1 LGHNA and CDR2 YNFKEQ. The germline V and J ends were trimmed by 1 base and 8 bases, with 14 bases remaining between them. The chain's CDR3 is CASSQGVVGTGYTF. The CDR3 DNA reads as TGTGCCAGCAGCCAAGGAGTGGTGGGGACGGGCTACACCTTC.

This clone turned up a few times. The chain combines TRBV30 with TRBJ1-1; no definite D call. Per germline, CDR1 GTSNPN and CDR2 SVGIG (reference sequence). V was clipped by 3 bases and J by 3 bases, with 17 bases between them. The CDR3 covers 15 residues. CDR3 sequence: CAWSEPYFRDTEAFF. CDR3 in DNA: TGTGCCTGGAGCGAGCCGTACTTTAGGGACACTGAAGCTTTCTTT.

This clone has more than one count but fewer than ten. V is TRBV28 and J is TRBJ2-2; 10 positions match TRBD1. V was clipped by 5 bases and J by 6 bases; unmatched bases: 6. The CDR3 is 15 residues long. CDR1 MDHEN and CDR2 SYDVKM come from the germline V gene. Here the CDR3 reads CASSPRQGAAGELFF. The CDR3 nucleotides are TGTGCCAGCAGTCCACGACAGGGGGCAGCCGGGGAGCTGTTTTTT.

The chain carries TRBV6-5 and TRBJ2-7; 7 bases fit TRBD1. With V trimmed by 2 bases and J by 0 bases, 4 bases remained unmatched. Germline CDR1 reads MNHEY; CDR2 reads SVGAGI. The length of the CDR3 is 15 residues. CDR3 sequence: CASSYAGTDSYEQYF. The CDR3 DNA follows: TGTGCCAGCAGTTACGCCGGGACAGACTCCTACGAGCAGTACTTC.

V and J are TRBV30 and TRBJ2-7, with D hard to call. This CDR3 is 11 amino acids long. Germline V gene lookup returns CDR1 GTSNPN and CDR2 SVGIG (reference sequence). V lost 3 bases to trimming and J lost 6 bases, with 9 bases between them. The CDR3 DNA reads TGTGCCTGGAGAGTCCTAAGCGAGCAGTACTTC. It specifies CAWRVLSEQYF.

The chain has TRBV5-4 and TRBJ2-1; D gene unclear. V was shortened by 3 bases and J by 0 bases, with 10 bases between the two germline ends. Germline-derived CDR1 and CDR2 are SGHNT and YYREEE (reference sequence). The CDR3 has 15 residues. The CDR3 nucleotides are TGTGCCAGCAGCTCCCTAGTAAGCTCCTACAATGAGCAGTTCTTC. The encoded protein is CASSSLVSSYNEQFF.

V is TRBV7-6 and J is TRBJ1-5; D is perhaps TRBD1 (6 bases). Trimming removed 5 bases from V and 5 bases from J, with 13 bases in between. This CDR3 has 14 amino acids. Germline-derived CDR1 and CDR2 are SGHVS and FNYEAQ. The CDR3 nucleotides are TGTGCCAGCAGCCCGAGGGGGGCTGATCAGCCCCAGCATTTT. Its translation: CASSPRGADQPQHF.

As regards this clone: Other DNA variants within this sample encode the same CDR3. The chain links TRBV19 to TRBJ1-5; unclear D gene. The CDR3 length is 13 residues. V was shortened by 4 bases and J by 1 base, with 5 bases between the two germline ends. Germline V gene lookup returns CDR1 LNHDA and CDR2 SQIVND (reference sequence). Here the CDR3 DNA reads TGTGCCAGTAGTACCTCCAGCAATCAGCCCCAGCATTTT. The encoded protein is CASSTSSNQPQHF.

CDR3: CASSLAGGYNEQFF. The CDR3 nucleotides are TGTGCCAGCAGTTTGGCGGGAGGCTACAATGAGCAGTTCTTC. The chain has TRBV27 and TRBJ2-1; 8 nucleotides align to TRBD2. Germline V gene data show CDR1 as MNHEY and CDR2 as SMNVEV (reference sequence). This CDR3 spans 14 amino acids. Trimming removed 3 bases from V and 3 bases from J; junction bases left unmatched: 1.

This clone was detected once. The J gene is TRBJ2-7, the V gene TRBV19; 8 bases line up with TRBD2. CDR3 size: 16 residues. The germline V gene encodes CDR1 LNHDA and CDR2 SQIVND (reference sequence). V gave up 5 bases and J gave up 1 base; unmatched junction bases: 10. The CDR3 sequence is CASSPSNQRGSYEQYF. Here the CDR3 DNA reads TGTGCCAGTAGTCCGTCGAACCAGCGGGGGTCCTACGAGCAGTACTTC.

This sequence joins TRBV19 and TRBJ2-7, with 8 nucleotides matching TRBD1. The CDR3 contains 17 residues. Trimming cost V 6 bases and J 6 bases; bases outside gene matches: 19. Germline lookup yields CDR1 LNHDA and CDR2 SQIVND (reference sequence). The CDR3 DNA follows: TGTGCCAGTAGCGCGGTCTCAGGGGGCGGTGGGATCCCCGAGCAGTACTTC. This encodes CASSAVSGGGGIPEQYF. The variable domain in full, completed from reference TRBV19 and TRBJ2-7, reads DGGITQSPKYLFRKEGQNVTLSCEQNLNHDAMYWYRQDPGQGLRLIYYSQIVNDFQKGDIAEGYSVSREKKESFPLTVTSAQKNPTAFYLCASSAVSGGGGIPEQYFGPGTRLTVT.

In DNA, the CDR3 is TGCAGCGTTGGACAGGTTGTGAACACTGAAGCTTTCTTT. It codes for CSVGQVVNTEAFF. This rearrangement joins TRBV29-1 to TRBJ1-1; D might be TRBD1 (6 bases). Per germline, CDR1 SQVTM and CDR2 ANQGSEA. Trimming shortened V by 4 bases and J by 0 bases, and 9 bases separated the two germline ends. This CDR3 has 13 amino acids.

The rearrangement links TRBV15 to TRBJ2-5; maybe TRBD1 (6 bases). The CDR3 length is 15 residues. V was clipped by 2 bases and J by 2 bases, with 12 bases between them. Germline V CDR1 and CDR2: LNHNV, YYDKDF (reference sequence). DNA for the CDR3: TGTGCCACCAGCAGAAGAGCGAGGGGGCAAGAGACCCAGTACTTC. Translating gives CATSRRARGQETQYF.

This chain uses TRBV7-2 with TRBJ1-6; D unresolved. Germline V lookup: CDR1 SGHTA, CDR2 FQGNSA. The CDR3 totals 14 residues. Trimming removed 8 bases at V and 0 bases at J, with 8 bases between. Written as DNA, the CDR3 is TGTGCCAGCTCCCCGAGCTCCTATAATTCACCCCTCCACTTT. Its translation is CASSPSSYNSPLHF. Looking up the rest from reference TRBV7-2 and TRBJ1-6 gives the full variable domain: GAGVSQSPSNKVTEKGKDVELRCDPISGHTALYWYRQSLGQGLEFLIYFQGNSAPDKSGLPSDRFSAERTGGSVSTLTIQRTQQEDSAVYLCASSPSSYNSPLHFGNGTRLTVT.

This chain links TRBV2 with TRBJ1-2; D is undetermined. Germline V gene data show CDR1 as SNHLY and CDR2 as FYNNEI. The CDR3 extends over 16 amino acids. V lost 4 bases, J lost 2 bases, and 17 bases lay in between. CDR3 nucleotide sequence: TGTGCCAGCAGTGCATTCCGAGGACCCGGGAACTATGGCTACACCTTC. Its translation is CASSAFRGPGNYGYTF.

J is TRBJ1-1 and V is TRBV18; a weak D match, TRBD1 (6 bases). V lost 0 bases, J lost 0 bases, and 11 bases lay in between. The CDR3 consists of 16 residues. Germline V lookup: CDR1 KGHSH, CDR2 LQKENI. The CDR3 protein is CASSPPWDTLNTEAFF. The CDR3 DNA sequence: TGTGCCAGCTCACCACCATGGGACACGTTGAACACTGAAGCTTTCTTT.

The chain carries TRBV19 and TRBJ1-5; the match to TRBD1 covers 9 bases. The CDR3 is 16 residues long. J was trimmed by 2 bases and V by 5 bases; bases with no gene match: 7. The germline CDR1 and CDR2 sequences are LNHDA and SQIVND (reference sequence). CDR3 loop: CASSLQQGARNQPQHF. CDR3 coding DNA: TGTGCCAGTAGTCTACAACAGGGGGCCCGCAATCAGCCCCAGCATTTT.

The chain joins TRBV7-2 to TRBJ2-5; 11 nucleotides match TRBD2. This CDR3 is 15 amino acids long. J gave up 4 bases and V 1 base, and 2 bases lay outside the gene matches. Germline V gene sequence: CDR1 SGHTA, CDR2 FQGNSA. The CDR3 DNA reads TGTGCCAGCAGCTTAGAACTAGCGGGAGCAGAGACCCAGTACTTC. Protein: CASSLELAGAETQYF. Based on the CDR3 plus reference TRBV7-2 and TRBJ2-5, the full variable domain is GAGVSQSPSNKVTEKGKDVELRCDPISGHTALYWYRQSLGQGLEFLIYFQGNSAPDKSGLPSDRFSAERTGGSVSTLTIQRTQQEDSAVYLCASSLELAGAETQYFGPGTRLLVL.

This clone was recorded only once. V is TRBV27 and J is TRBJ2-2; D not resolved. Looked up from germline, CDR1 is MNHEY and CDR2 is SMNVEV (reference sequence). The CDR3 totals 15 residues. Trimming stripped 0 bases from V and 0 bases from J, with 5 bases between. CDR3: CASSLSQTNTGELFF. The DNA of the CDR3 is TGTGCCAGCAGTTTATCCCAAACGAACACCGGGGAGCTGTTTTTT.